The rows below give T cell receptor beta chains drawn from one sample of a study of OX40 agonist ivuxolimab in advanced cancers. Sequencing was performed with immunoSEQ multiplex PCR; in TCRdb, only in-frame clones are kept and a portion is missing. Of approximately 66,000 clones in the sample, 86% were seen once. Specimen: CD4+ or CD8+ T cells sorted from blood, collected in a trial of the OX40 agonist ivuxolimab. These receptors came from an adult with an advanced solid tumor such as melanoma, head and neck, liver or kidney cancer. The CDR3 runs from the conserved cysteine through the conserved F or W.

CSVEGKRTGTQYF,TRBJ2-3,TRBV29-1
CAWSRGNNQPQHF,TRBJ1-5,TRBV30
CSANQETQYF,TRBJ2-5,TRBV20-1
CASSIWQGPATNEKLFF,TRBJ1-4,TRBV19
CASSPWTVMNTEAFF,TRBJ1-1,TRBV27
CATRQEAGNTIYF,TRBJ1-3,TRBV10-3
CAWSAQGLEQYF,TRBJ2-7,TRBV30
CASSPLGAGGRIYEQFF,TRBJ2-1,TRBV18
CASSVNRGRGTEAFF,TRBJ1-1,TRBV18
CASSEYGNEKLFF,TRBJ1-4,TRBV6-1
CASSLNTRTSGNTIYF,TRBJ1-3,TRBV5-1
CAWSVPGVRETQYF,TRBJ2-5,TRBV30
CASSRLPGQAGGGYTF,TRBJ1-2,TRBV5-5
CASSYQGDNVLTF,TRBJ2-6,TRBV6-6
CASTIRGWTEAFF,TRBJ1-1,TRBV2
CASSLFLSTRLSRGEKLFF,TRBJ1-4,TRBV7-2
CASSQIKWNEQFF,TRBJ2-1,TRBV4-1
CASSLGPVNQPQHF,TRBJ1-5,TRBV5-1
CASSQVAGYNSPLHF,TRBJ1-6,TRBV14
CASSLAADHTEAFF,TRBJ1-1,TRBV5-1
CASSYAASGGTDTQYF,TRBJ2-3,TRBV6-6
CASSIRFEAFF,TRBJ1-1,TRBV19
CASSELGDRHNEQFF,TRBJ2-1,TRBV6-1
CASSAVGGRTDTQYF,TRBJ2-3,TRBV5-5
CASNDRHNQPQHF,TRBJ1-5,TRBV6-1
CASSLEVGGPLYEQFF,TRBJ2-1,TRBV5-6
CASSLVGLSTEAFF,TRBJ1-1,TRBV7-2
CASSTGQGIGSNQPQHF,TRBJ1-5,TRBV5-8
CASREPGAFRNEQYF,TRBJ2-7,TRBV6-1
CASSRGQVGGYTF,TRBJ1-2,TRBV19
CASSPASEETQYF,TRBJ2-5,TRBV18
CASSSTTGLNTEAFF,TRBJ1-1,TRBV18
CASSRLVTPKENYGYTF,TRBJ1-2,TRBV7-9
CASRETGDNQPQHF,TRBJ1-5,TRBV27
CASSETPRAGGFWTQYF,TRBJ2-5,TRBV6-1
CAWRPTGTGISWSSGNTIYF,TRBJ1-3,TRBV30
CASRWGGSSYNEQFF,TRBJ2-1,TRBV2
CASSQVAGGYNQPQHF,TRBJ1-5,TRBV4-1
CASTPTGTGDYEQYF,TRBJ2-7,TRBV19
CASSLVPRGINEKLFF,TRBJ1-4,TRBV5-1
CASSSGTEGGNTIYF,TRBJ1-3,TRBV5-1
CASSLDAQPYNSPLHF,TRBJ1-6,TRBV11-2
CASSQDPASTDTQYF,TRBJ2-3,TRBV5-1
CASSERQGARNSPLHF,TRBJ1-6,TRBV2
CASSPQGAGRNTIYF,TRBJ1-3,TRBV18
CASSQARTGGQETQYF,TRBJ2-5,TRBV4-1
CASSLGAGTGESPLHF,TRBJ1-6,TRBV5-4